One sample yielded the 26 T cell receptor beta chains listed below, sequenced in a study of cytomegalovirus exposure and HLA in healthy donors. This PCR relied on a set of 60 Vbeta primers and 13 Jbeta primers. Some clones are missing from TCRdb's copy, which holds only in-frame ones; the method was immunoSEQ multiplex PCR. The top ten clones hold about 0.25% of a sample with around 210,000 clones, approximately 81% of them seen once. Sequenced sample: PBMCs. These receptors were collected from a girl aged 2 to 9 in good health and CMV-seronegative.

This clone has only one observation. CDR3 nucleotide sequence: TGCGCCAGCAGCGCGACAGGGTCGGTGTTCTACGAGCAGTACTTC. It codes for CASSATGSVFYEQYF. The chain is built from TRBV5-1 and TRBJ2-7; 7 bases are a match to TRBD1. The CDR3 runs 15 residues. V shed 4 bases, J shed 3 bases, and the junction held 10 bases outside the gene matches. CDR1 is SGHRS, CDR2 YFSETQ, per germline.

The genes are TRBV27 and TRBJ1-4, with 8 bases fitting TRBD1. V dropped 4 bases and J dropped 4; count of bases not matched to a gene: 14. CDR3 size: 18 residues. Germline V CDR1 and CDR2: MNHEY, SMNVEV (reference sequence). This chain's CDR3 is CASSSRTGREGYNEKLFF. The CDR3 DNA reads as TGTGCCAGCAGTTCTCGGACAGGGAGGGAGGGGTATAATGAAAAACTGTTTTTT.

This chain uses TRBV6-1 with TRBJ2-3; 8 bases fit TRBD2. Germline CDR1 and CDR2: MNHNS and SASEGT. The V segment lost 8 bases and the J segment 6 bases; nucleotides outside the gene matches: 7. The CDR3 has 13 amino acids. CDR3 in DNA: TGTGCCAGCGCCGGGACTAGGAGGGATACGCAGTATTTT. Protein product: CASAGTRRDTQYF.

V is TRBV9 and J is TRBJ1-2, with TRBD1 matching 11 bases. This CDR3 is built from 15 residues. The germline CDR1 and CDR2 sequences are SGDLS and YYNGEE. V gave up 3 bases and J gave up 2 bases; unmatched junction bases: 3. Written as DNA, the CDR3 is TGTGCCAGCAGCGGCCGGGACAGGGGGAACTATGGCTACACCTTC. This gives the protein CASSGRDRGNYGYTF.

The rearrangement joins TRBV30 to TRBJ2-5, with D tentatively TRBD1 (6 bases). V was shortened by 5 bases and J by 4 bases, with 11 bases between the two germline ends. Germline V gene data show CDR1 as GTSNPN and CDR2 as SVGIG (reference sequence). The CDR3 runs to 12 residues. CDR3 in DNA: TGTGCCTGGTCTACAGGGTCAGAGACCCAGTACTTC. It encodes CAWSTGSETQYF.

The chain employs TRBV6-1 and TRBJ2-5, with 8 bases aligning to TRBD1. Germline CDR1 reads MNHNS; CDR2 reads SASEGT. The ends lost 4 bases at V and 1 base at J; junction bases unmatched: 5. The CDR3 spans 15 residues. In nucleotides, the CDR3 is TGTGCCAGCAGTGCCAACAGGGGGATCCAAGAGACCCAGTACTTC. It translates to CASSANRGIQETQYF.

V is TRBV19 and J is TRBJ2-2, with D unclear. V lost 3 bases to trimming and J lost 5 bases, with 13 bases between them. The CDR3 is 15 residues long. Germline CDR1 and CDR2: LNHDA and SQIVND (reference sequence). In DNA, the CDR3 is TGTGCCAGTAGTATCCCCGGGTCAAAGACCGGGGAGCTGTTTTTT. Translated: CASSIPGSKTGELFF.

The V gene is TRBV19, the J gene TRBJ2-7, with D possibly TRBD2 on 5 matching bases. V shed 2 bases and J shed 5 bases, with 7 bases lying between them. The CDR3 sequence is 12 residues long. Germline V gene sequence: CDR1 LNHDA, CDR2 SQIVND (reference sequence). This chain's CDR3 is CASSIYGNEQYF. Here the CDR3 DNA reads TGTGCCAGTAGTATATACGGGAACGAGCAGTACTTC.

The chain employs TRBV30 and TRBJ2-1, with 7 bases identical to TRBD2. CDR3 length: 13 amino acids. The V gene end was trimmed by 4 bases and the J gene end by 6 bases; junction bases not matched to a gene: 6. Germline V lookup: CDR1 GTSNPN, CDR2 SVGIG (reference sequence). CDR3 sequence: CAWTSGPANEQFF. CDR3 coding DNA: TGTGCCTGGACTAGCGGTCCAGCCAATGAGCAGTTCTTC.

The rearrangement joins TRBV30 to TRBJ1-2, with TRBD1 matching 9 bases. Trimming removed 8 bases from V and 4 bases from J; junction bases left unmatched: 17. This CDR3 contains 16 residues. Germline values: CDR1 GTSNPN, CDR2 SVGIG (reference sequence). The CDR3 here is CARTSRTGDLFYGYTF. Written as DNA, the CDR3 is TGTGCCAGGACCAGCCGGACAGGGGATTTGTTCTATGGCTACACCTTC.

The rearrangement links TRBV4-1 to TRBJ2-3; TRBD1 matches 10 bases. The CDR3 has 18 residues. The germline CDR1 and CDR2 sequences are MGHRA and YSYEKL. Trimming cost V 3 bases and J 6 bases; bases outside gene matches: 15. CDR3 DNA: TGCGCCAGCAGCCACGTCTCGACCGGGACAGGGGTTATGGATACGCAGTATTTT. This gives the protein CASSHVSTGTGVMDTQYF.

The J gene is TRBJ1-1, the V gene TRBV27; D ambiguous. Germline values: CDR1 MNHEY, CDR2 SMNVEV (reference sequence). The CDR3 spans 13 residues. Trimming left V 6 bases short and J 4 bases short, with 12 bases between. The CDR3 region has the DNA TGTGCCAGCAGCCCTGTGATTAGCACTGAAGCTTTCTTT. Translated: CASSPVISTEAFF.

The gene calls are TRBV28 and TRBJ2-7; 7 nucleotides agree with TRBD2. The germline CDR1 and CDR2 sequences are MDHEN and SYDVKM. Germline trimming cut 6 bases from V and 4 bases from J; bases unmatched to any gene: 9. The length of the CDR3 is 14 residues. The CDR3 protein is CASRPSGAGYEQYF. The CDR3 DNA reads TGTGCCAGCAGACCTAGCGGAGCTGGGTACGAGCAGTACTTC. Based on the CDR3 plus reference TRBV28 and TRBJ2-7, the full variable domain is DVKVTQSSRYLVKRTGEKVFLECVQDMDHENMFWYRQDPGLGLRLIYFSYDVKMKEKGDIPEGYSVSREKKERFSLILESASTNQTSMYLCASRPSGAGYEQYFGPGTRLTVT.

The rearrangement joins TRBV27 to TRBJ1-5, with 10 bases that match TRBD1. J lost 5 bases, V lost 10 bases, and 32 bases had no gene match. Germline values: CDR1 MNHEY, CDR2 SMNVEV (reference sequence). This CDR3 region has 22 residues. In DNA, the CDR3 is TGTGCCACAGGGGGAATGGGCATAAACTATAGGGACAGGGGTCGGGCTTATCAGCCCCAGCATTTT. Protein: CATGGMGINYRDRGRAYQPQHF.

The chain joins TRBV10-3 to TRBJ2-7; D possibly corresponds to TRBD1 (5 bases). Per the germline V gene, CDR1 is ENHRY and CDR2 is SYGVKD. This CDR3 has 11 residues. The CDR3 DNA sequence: TGTGAAGACAGACGTAAAGGCGAGCAGTACTTC. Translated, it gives CEDRRKGEQYF.

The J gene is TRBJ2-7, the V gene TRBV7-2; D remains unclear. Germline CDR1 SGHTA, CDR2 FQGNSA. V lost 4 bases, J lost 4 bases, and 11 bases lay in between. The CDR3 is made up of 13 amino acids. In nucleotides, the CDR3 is TGTGCCAGCAGCTCCGGTCCCGAGTACGAGCAGTACTTC. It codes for CASSSGPEYEQYF.

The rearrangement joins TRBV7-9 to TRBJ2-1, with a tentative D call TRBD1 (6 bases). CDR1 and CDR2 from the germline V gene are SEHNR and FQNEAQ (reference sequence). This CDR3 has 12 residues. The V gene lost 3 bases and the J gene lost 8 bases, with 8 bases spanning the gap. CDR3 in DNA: TGTGCCAGCAGCTTCAGGGGTTATGAGCAGTTCTTC. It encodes CASSFRGYEQFF.

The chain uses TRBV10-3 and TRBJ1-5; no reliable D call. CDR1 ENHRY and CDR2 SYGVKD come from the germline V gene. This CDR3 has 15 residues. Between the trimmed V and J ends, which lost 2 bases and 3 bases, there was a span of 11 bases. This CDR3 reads CAISETGDLNQPQHF. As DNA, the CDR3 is TGTGCCATCAGTGAGACGGGAGACCTCAATCAGCCCCAGCATTTT.

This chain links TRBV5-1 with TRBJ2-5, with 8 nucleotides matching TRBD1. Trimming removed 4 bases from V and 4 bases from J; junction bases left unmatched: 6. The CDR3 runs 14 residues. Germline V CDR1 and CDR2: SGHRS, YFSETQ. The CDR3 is CASSVPGGLETQYF. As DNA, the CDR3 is TGCGCCAGCAGCGTTCCAGGGGGCTTAGAGACCCAGTACTTC.

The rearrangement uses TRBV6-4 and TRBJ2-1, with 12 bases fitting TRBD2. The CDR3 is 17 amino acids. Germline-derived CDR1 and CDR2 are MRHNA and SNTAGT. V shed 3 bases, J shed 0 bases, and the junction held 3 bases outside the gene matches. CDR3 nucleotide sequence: TGTGCCAGCAGTGAGGAACTAGCGGGGGGCTCCTACAATGAGCAGTTCTTC. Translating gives CASSEELAGGSYNEQFF.

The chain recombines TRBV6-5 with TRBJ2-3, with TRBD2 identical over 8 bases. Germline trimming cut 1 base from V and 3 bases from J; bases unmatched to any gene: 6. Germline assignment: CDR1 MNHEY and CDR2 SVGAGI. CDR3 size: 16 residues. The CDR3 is CASSYYAAGGTDTQYF. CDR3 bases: TGTGCCAGCAGTTACTACGCCGCGGGGGGAACAGATACGCAGTATTTT.

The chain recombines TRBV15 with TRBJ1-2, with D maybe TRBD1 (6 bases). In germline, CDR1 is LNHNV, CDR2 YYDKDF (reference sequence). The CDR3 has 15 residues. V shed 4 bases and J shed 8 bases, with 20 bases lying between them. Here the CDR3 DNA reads TGTGCCACCAGCACCTCCGGGACACGGATTGGGGGCTACACCTTC. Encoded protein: CATSTSGTRIGGYTF.

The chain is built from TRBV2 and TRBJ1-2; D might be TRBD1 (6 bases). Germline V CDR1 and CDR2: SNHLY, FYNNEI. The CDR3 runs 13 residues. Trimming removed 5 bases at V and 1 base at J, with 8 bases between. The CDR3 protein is CASSTGINYGYTF. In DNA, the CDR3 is TGTGCCAGCAGTACAGGGATTAACTATGGCTACACCTTC.

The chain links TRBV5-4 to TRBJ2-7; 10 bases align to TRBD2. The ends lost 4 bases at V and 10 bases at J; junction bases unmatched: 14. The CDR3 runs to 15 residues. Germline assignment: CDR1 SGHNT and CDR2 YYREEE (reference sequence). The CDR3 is CASSPAGLAGASQYF. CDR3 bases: TGTGCCAGCAGCCCCGCCGGGCTAGCGGGGGCTAGCCAGTACTTC.

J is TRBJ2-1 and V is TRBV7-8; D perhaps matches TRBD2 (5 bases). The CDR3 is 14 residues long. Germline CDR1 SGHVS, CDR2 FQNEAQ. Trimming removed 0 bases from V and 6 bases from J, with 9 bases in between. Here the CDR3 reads CASSLAGVANEQFF. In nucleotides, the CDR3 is TGTGCCAGCAGCTTAGCGGGAGTCGCCAATGAGCAGTTCTTC.

CDR3 region: CASSSRDRVGKNYGYTF. In DNA form, the CDR3 reads TGTGCCAGCAGCAGCCGGGACAGGGTAGGAAAAAACTATGGCTACACCTTC. The rearrangement joins TRBV9 to TRBJ1-2, with 9 bases matching TRBD1. Germline V lookup: CDR1 SGDLS, CDR2 YYNGEE. V trimming: 4 bases; J trimming: 2 bases; junction bases outside the gene matches: 12. The CDR3 runs 17 residues.